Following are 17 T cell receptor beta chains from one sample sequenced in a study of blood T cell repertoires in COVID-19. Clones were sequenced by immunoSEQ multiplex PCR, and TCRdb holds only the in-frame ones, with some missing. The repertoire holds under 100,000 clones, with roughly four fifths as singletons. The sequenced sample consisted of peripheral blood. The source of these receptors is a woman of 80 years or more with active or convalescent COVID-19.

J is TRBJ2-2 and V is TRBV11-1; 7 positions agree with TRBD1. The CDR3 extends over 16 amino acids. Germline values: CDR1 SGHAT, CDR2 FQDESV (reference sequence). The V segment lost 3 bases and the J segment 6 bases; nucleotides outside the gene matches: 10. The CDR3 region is CASSFSQGMLSGELFF. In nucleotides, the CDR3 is TGTGCCAGCAGCTTTTCACAGGGGATGTTGTCCGGGGAGCTGTTTTTT.

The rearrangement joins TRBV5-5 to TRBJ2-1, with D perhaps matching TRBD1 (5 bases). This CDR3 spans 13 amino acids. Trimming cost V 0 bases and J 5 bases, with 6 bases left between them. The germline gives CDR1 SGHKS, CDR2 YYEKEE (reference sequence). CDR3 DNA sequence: TGTGCCAGCAGCTTGGCAGGGAACAATGAGCAGTTCTTC. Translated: CASSLAGNNEQFF.

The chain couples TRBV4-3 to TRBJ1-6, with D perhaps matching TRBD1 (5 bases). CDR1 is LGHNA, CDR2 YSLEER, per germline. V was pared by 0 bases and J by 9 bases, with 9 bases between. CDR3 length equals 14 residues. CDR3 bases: TGCGCCAGCAGCCAAGACACCGGGGGTTCACCCCTCCACTTT. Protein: CASSQDTGGSPLHF.

In nucleotides, the CDR3 is TGTGCCAGCAGCCAACTGTATGGCTACACCTTC. It codes for CASSQLYGYTF. The chain recombines TRBV3-1 (or the pseudogene TRBV3-2) with TRBJ1-2; D not resolved. Deletions cut 2 bases from V and 5 bases from J, with 3 bases between. The CDR3 runs 11 residues. The germline gives CDR1 LGHDT, CDR2 YNNKEL (reference sequence).

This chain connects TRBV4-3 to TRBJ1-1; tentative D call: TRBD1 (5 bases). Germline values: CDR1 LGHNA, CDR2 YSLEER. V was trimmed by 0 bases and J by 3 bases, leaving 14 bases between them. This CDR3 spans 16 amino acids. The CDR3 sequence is CASSQDSRVGDTEAFF. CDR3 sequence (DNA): TGCGCCAGCAGCCAAGATTCCAGGGTAGGAGACACTGAAGCTTTCTTT.

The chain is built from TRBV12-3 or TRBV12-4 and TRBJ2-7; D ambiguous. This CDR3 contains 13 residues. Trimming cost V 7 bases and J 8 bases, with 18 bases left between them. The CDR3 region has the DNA TGTGCCAGCAAGGTTCAGGAAAGATCCCAGCAGTACTTC. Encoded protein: CASKVQERSQQYF.

CDR3 loop: CASSFGTGANSPLHF. The CDR3 bases are TGTGCCAGCAGTTTTGGGACAGGGGCGAATTCACCCCTCCACTTT. The chain is built from TRBV28 and TRBJ1-6; TRBD1 matches at 10 bases. The germline CDR1 and CDR2 sequences are MDHEN and SYDVKM. This CDR3 contains 15 residues. V lost 3 bases to trimming and J lost 7 bases; unmatched junction nucleotides: 3.

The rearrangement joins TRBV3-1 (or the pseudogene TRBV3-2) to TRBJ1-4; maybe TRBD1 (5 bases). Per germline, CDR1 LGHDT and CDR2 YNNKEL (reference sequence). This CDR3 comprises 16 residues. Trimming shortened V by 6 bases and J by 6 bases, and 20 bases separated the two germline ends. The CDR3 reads CASSPGRAEGDEKLFF. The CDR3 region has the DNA TGTGCCAGCAGTCCAGGACGGGCCGAAGGGGATGAAAAACTGTTTTTT.

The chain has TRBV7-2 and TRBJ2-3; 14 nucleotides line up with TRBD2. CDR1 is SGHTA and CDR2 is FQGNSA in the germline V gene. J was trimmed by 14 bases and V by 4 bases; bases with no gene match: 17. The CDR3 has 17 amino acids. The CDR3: CASSSRSSGTSGGPSYF. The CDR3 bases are TGTGCCAGCAGCTCCCGTTCCTCCGGGACTAGCGGGGGTCCTTCGTATTTT.

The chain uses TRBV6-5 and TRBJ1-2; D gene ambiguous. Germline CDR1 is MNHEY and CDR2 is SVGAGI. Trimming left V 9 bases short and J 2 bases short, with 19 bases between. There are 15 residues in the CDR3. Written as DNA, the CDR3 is TGTGCCAGTAGAGTCCGGGGTGAGAGGAACTATGGCTACACCTTC. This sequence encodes CASRVRGERNYGYTF.

The CDR3 reads CASSLVSGGFTNEQFF. The CDR3 coding sequence is TGTGCCAGCAGCTTAGTATCCGGGGGGTTTACGAATGAGCAGTTCTTC. V and J are TRBV7-2 and TRBJ2-1; TRBD2 agrees at 7 bases. The CDR3 is made up of 16 amino acids. Germline V gene sequence: CDR1 SGHTA, CDR2 FQGNSA. V lost 1 base and J lost 7; bases outside the gene matches: 10.

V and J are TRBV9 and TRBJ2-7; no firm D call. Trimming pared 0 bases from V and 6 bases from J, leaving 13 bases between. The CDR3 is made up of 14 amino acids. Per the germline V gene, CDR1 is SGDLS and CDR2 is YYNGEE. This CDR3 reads CASSVAGQLGEQYF. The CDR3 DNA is TGTGCCAGCAGCGTAGCAGGCCAGCTCGGCGAGCAGTACTTC.

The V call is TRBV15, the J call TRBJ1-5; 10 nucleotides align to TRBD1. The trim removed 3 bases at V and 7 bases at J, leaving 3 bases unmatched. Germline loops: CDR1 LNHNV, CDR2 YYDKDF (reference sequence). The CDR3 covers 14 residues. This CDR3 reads CATSSVTGGQPQHF. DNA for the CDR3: TGTGCCACCAGCAGTGTGACAGGGGGCCAGCCCCAGCATTTT.

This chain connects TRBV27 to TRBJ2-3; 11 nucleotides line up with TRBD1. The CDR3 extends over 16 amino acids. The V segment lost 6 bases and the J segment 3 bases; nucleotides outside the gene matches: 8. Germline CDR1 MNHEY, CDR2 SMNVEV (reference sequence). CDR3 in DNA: TGTGCCAGCAGCCGAACCGGACAGGGGGCAACAGATACGCAGTATTTT. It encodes CASSRTGQGATDTQYF.

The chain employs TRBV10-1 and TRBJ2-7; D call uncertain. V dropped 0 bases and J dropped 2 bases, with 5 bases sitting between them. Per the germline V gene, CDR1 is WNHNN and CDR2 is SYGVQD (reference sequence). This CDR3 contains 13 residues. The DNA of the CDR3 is TGCGCCAGCAGTGAGTCGCCAGCCTACGAGCAGTACTTC. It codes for CASSESPAYEQYF.

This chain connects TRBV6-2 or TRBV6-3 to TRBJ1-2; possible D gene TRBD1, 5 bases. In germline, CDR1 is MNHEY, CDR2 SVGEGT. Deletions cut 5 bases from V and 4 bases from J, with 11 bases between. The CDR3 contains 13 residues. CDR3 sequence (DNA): TGTGCCAGCAGTCCATCGGACACCTATGGCTACACCTTC. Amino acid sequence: CASSPSDTYGYTF.

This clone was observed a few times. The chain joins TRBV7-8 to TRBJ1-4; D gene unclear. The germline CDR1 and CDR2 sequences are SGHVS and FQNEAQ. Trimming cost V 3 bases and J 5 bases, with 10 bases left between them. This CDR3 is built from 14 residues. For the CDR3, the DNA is TGTGCCAGCAGCTTTGGACGGGGAAATGAAAAACTGTTTTTT. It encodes CASSFGRGNEKLFF.